One and the same sample provided the 26 T cell receptor beta chains below, sequenced in a study of cytomegalovirus exposure and HLA in healthy donors. PCR employed 60 Vbeta and 13 Jbeta primers. Generated by immunoSEQ multiplex PCR, the TCRdb table keeps only in-frame clones and is missing some. The sample holds about 87,000 clones, over 65% seen once. Material for sequencing was PBMCs. Receptor source: a man aged 25 to 40 in good health and CMV-seropositive.

The rearrangement joins TRBV5-6 to TRBJ1-5, with D perhaps TRBD1 (6 bases). Germline loops: CDR1 SGHDT, CDR2 YYEEEE. The CDR3 consists of 15 residues. Trimming shortened V by 2 bases and J by 0 bases, and 9 bases separated the two germline ends. CDR3 region: CASSLGQYSNQPQHF. The CDR3 DNA is TGTGCCAGCAGCTTAGGACAGTATAGCAATCAGCCCCAGCATTTT.

V is TRBV13 and J is TRBJ1-2, with 8 nucleotides matching TRBD1. The CDR3 is made up of 14 amino acids. The V segment lost 5 bases and the J segment 6 bases; nucleotides outside the gene matches: 8. CDR1 and CDR2 from the germline V gene are PRHDT and FYEKMQ (reference sequence). In nucleotides, the CDR3 is TGTGCCAGCAGCGGAAGACAGGGGAGCGATGGCTACACCTTC. Translated: CASSGRQGSDGYTF.

This clone was seen just once. J is TRBJ1-2 and V is TRBV7-2, with 9 bases aligning to TRBD1. Germline values: CDR1 SGHTA, CDR2 FQGNSA. Trimming removed 1 base from V and 6 bases from J; junction bases left unmatched: 6. The CDR3 totals 15 residues. The chain's CDR3 is CASSLDGGTGNGYTF. The CDR3 DNA follows: TGTGCCAGCAGCTTAGATGGAGGGACAGGGAATGGCTACACCTTC. Based on the CDR3 plus reference TRBV7-2 and TRBJ1-2, the full variable domain is GAGVSQSPSNKVTEKGKDVELRCDPISGHTALYWYRQSLGQGLEFLIYFQGNSAPDKSGLPSDRFSAERTGGSVSTLTIQRTQQEDSAVYLCASSLDGGTGNGYTFGSGTRLTVV.

This clone has just a few counts. The rearrangement uses TRBV18 and TRBJ2-7; 7 bases line up with TRBD1. This CDR3 spans 15 amino acids. Germline loops: CDR1 KGHSH, CDR2 LQKENI. V trimming: 1 base; J trimming: 7 bases; junction bases outside the gene matches: 10. CDR3: CASSPRRTGPWEQYF. DNA for the CDR3: TGTGCCAGCTCACCACGAAGGACAGGCCCCTGGGAGCAGTACTTC. The variable domain in full, completed from reference TRBV18 and TRBJ2-7, reads NAGVMQNPRHLVRRRGQEARLRCSPMKGHSHVYWYRQLPEEGLKFMVYLQKENIIDESGMPKERFSAEFPKEGPSILRIQQVVRGDSAAYFCASSPRRTGPWEQYFGPGTRLTVT.

The chain is built from TRBV19 and TRBJ1-1; 7 nucleotides agree with TRBD1. CDR1 LNHDA and CDR2 SQIVND come from the germline V gene (reference sequence). CDR3 length equals 14 residues. Losses at the gene ends were 3 bases for V and 8 bases for J; bases not matched to a gene: 9. The CDR3 bases are TGTGCCAGTAGTATGGGCAGGCACAGGGGCGAAGCTTTCTTT. It codes for CASSMGRHRGEAFF.

The chain recombines TRBV5-1 with TRBJ1-1, with 7 bases aligning to TRBD1. V shed 4 bases and J 4 bases; nucleotides not matched to a gene: 10. Germline V gives CDR1 SGHRS, CDR2 YFSETQ. The CDR3 has 15 residues. This CDR3 reads CASSAQTGEGTEAFF. The CDR3 region has the DNA TGCGCCAGCAGCGCTCAAACAGGGGAAGGCACTGAAGCTTTCTTT.

This sequence joins TRBV14 and TRBJ2-6; 7 bases align to TRBD1. The V gene end was trimmed by 0 bases and the J gene end by 1 base; junction bases not matched to a gene: 12. The CDR3 consists of 20 residues. CDR1 and CDR2 (germline): SGHDN, FVKESK. The CDR3 region is CASSQEDLSTGPSGANVLTF. In DNA, the CDR3 is TGTGCCAGCAGCCAAGAAGATTTGTCGACAGGGCCTTCTGGGGCCAACGTCCTGACTTTC.

This clone was seen only a few times. The chain recombines TRBV5-4 with TRBJ2-5; TRBD1 is a possible D gene (5 bases). CDR1 is SGHNT and CDR2 is YYREEE in the germline V gene (reference sequence). CDR3 length equals 15 residues. The V end lost 0 bases, the J end lost 2 bases, and 11 bases lay between the germline ends. In DNA form, the CDR3 reads TGTGCCAGCAGCTTGGCCAGGGCAGGGCAAGAGACCCAGTACTTC. It translates to CASSLARAGQETQYF.

The V and J genes are TRBV27 and TRBJ1-1, with D uncertain. CDR1 is MNHEY, CDR2 SMNVEV, per germline (reference sequence). Between the trimmed V and J ends, which lost 2 bases and 8 bases, there was a span of 12 bases. The CDR3 has 13 amino acids. CDR3 sequence reads: CASSLTRETEAFF. Here the CDR3 DNA reads TGTGCCAGCAGTTTAACGAGGGAAACCGAAGCTTTCTTT.

This clone was seen once. This chain joins TRBV6-5 and TRBJ1-1, with TRBD1 matching over 9 bases. The CDR3 covers 15 residues. Germline trimming cut 0 bases from V and 3 bases from J; bases unmatched to any gene: 2. CDR1 and CDR2 (germline): MNHEY, SVGAGI. This CDR3 reads CASSYSRDRDTEAFF. CDR3 nucleotide sequence: TGTGCCAGCAGTTACTCGAGGGACAGGGACACTGAAGCTTTCTTT.

The V gene is TRBV29-1, the J gene TRBJ2-3, with unresolved D. Germline V gene data show CDR1 as SQVTM and CDR2 as ANQGSEA. Between the trimmed V and J ends, which lost 4 bases and 3 bases, there was a span of 14 bases. The CDR3 covers 14 residues. CDR3 nucleotides: TGCAGCGTTGGAGTCAGGCGATGGACAGATACGCAGTATTTT. Amino acid sequence: CSVGVRRWTDTQYF.

The V gene is TRBV6-6, the J gene TRBJ1-2; D may be TRBD1 (5 bases). Germline-derived CDR1 and CDR2 are MNHNY and SVGAGI (reference sequence). The CDR3 runs to 14 residues. With 6 bases removed from V and 4 bases from J, the gap between germline ends came to 15 bases. Written as DNA, the CDR3 is TGTGCCAGCAGCCTCCGGGGGACGAGCTATGGCTACACCTTC. Protein product: CASSLRGTSYGYTF.

This clone showed up just a few times. This chain connects TRBV10-3 to TRBJ1-1; tentative D call: TRBD1 (6 bases). The CDR3 has 13 amino acids. Between the trimmed V and J ends, which lost 2 bases and 11 bases, there was a span of 15 bases. Germline values: CDR1 ENHRY, CDR2 SYGVKD. This CDR3 is CAISENNRDLAFF. CDR3 DNA: TGTGCCATCAGTGAGAACAACAGGGATTTGGCTTTCTTT.

The chain links TRBV28 to TRBJ1-3; D unresolved. The CDR3 has 14 amino acids. CDR1 is MDHEN, CDR2 SYDVKM, per germline. V lost 3 bases, J lost 4 bases, and 10 bases lay in between. The CDR3, as DNA: TGTGCCAGCAGTTTCGGCCAGGCCGGAAACACCATATATTTT. Amino acid sequence: CASSFGQAGNTIYF.

The chain recombines TRBV7-3 with TRBJ2-1, with D hard to call. Trimming pared 2 bases from V and 0 bases from J, leaving 8 bases between. This CDR3 is 15 amino acids long. Germline loops: CDR1 SGHTA, CDR2 FQGTGA. The CDR3 DNA reads TGTGCCAGCAGCTTACTGGTTAGCTCCTACAATGAGCAGTTCTTC. Its translation is CASSLLVSSYNEQFF.

The chain couples TRBV10-3 to TRBJ2-2, with TRBD1 identical over 7 bases. Trimming at V came to 8 bases and at J to 1 base, leaving 10 bases not matched to a gene. Germline V gene lookup returns CDR1 ENHRY and CDR2 SYGVKD. The CDR3 has 16 residues. The CDR3 loop is CAILLGTDLNTGELFF. CDR3 coding DNA: TGTGCCATCTTACTTGGGACAGATCTGAACACCGGGGAGCTGTTTTTT.

The table lists this clone with a few counts. This chain uses TRBV6-5 with TRBJ2-7; D remains unclear. This CDR3 contains 12 residues. Germline lookup yields CDR1 MNHEY and CDR2 SVGAGI. V shed 5 bases and J shed 2 bases, with 7 bases lying between them. Here the CDR3 reads CASSHSPYEQYF. The CDR3 nucleotides are TGTGCCAGCAGTCACAGCCCCTACGAGCAGTACTTC.

The V gene is TRBV6-5, the J gene TRBJ1-1; D is unclear. Germline V gives CDR1 MNHEY, CDR2 SVGAGI. The CDR3 has 14 residues. The V and J ends lost 0 bases and 3 bases respectively, with 8 bases between them. Written as DNA, the CDR3 is TGTGCCAGCAGTTACTCACGGAGGTACACTGAAGCTTTCTTT. It specifies CASSYSRRYTEAFF.

The V and J genes are TRBV28 and TRBJ1-5; the D is unclear. V lost 7 bases and J lost 5, with 15 bases in between. Per the germline V gene, CDR1 is MDHEN and CDR2 is SYDVKM. The length of the CDR3 is 14 residues. CDR3 coding DNA: TGTGCCAGCACCGCGGGGTCATGGGATCAGCCCCAGCATTTT. Its translation is CASTAGSWDQPQHF.

The rearrangement joins TRBV4-2 to TRBJ1-5; no firm D call. Germline loops: CDR1 LGHNA, CDR2 YNFKEQ. Trimming took off 4 bases at V and 3 bases at J, with 16 bases between the two ends. The CDR3 runs 16 residues. In DNA form, the CDR3 reads TGTGCCAGCAGCCCTTCAATCCGGGAGCTCAATCAGCCCCAGCATTTT. It yields the protein CASSPSIRELNQPQHF.

This chain connects TRBV6-5 to TRBJ2-7; 14 bases map to TRBD2. The germline gives CDR1 MNHEY, CDR2 SVGAGI. Losses at the gene ends were 5 bases for V and 6 bases for J; bases not matched to a gene: 6. The CDR3 runs 15 residues. In nucleotides, the CDR3 is TGTGCCAGCAGTCGGGGACTAGCGGGAGTCGGCGAGCAGTACTTC. This gives the protein CASSRGLAGVGEQYF.

This chain joins TRBV5-1 and TRBJ2-7, with 10 positions matching TRBD2. The junction had 5 bases not matched to a gene; V was cut back by 2 bases and J by 6 bases. Germline CDR1 reads SGHRS; CDR2 reads YFSETQ. The CDR3 runs to 14 residues. CDR3 sequence: CASSFASGSGEQYF. CDR3 sequence (DNA): TGCGCCAGCAGCTTTGCTAGCGGGAGCGGCGAGCAGTACTTC.

This clone has more than one count but fewer than ten. DNA for the CDR3: TGTGCCAGCACCCCCTCGGGACTAGGGGACAATGAGCAGTTCTTC. It translates to CASTPSGLGDNEQFF. This chain uses TRBV28 with TRBJ2-1, with TRBD2 identical over 8 bases. CDR3 size: 15 residues. V lost 7 bases, J lost 5 bases, and 10 bases stayed unmatched. Germline values: CDR1 MDHEN, CDR2 SYDVKM.

The gene calls are TRBV14 and TRBJ1-3, with D unresolved. V gave up 0 bases and J gave up 10 bases, with 7 bases separating them. The CDR3 contains 12 residues. Germline CDR1 SGHDN, CDR2 FVKESK. The CDR3 DNA reads TGTGCCAGCAGCCAAGAGCAGGTTACCATATATTTT. Encoded protein: CASSQEQVTIYF. The full variable domain, with the rest looked up from reference TRBV14 and TRBJ1-3, is EAGVTQFPSHSVIEKGQTVTLRCDPISGHDNLYWYRRVMGKEIKFLLHFVKESKQDESGMPNNRFLAERTGGTYSTLKVQPAELEDSGVYFCASSQEQVTIYFGEGSWLTVV.

V is TRBV4-1 and J is TRBJ2-2, with D perhaps matching TRBD1 (6 bases). The V end lost 4 bases, the J end lost 1 base, and 13 bases lay between the germline ends. The CDR3 consists of 16 residues. Germline V gene lookup returns CDR1 MGHRA and CDR2 YSYEKL. The CDR3 here is CASSRSGTRNTGELFF. The CDR3 nucleotides are TGCGCCAGCAGCCGTTCCGGGACAAGGAACACCGGGGAGCTGTTTTTT.

This clone was detected only a few times. Its ends do not fully match the called genes, so a read error is possible. The gene calls are TRBV28 and TRBJ1-2; 10 bases map to TRBD1. The germline gives CDR1 MDHEN, CDR2 SYDVKM. The length of the CDR3 is 14 residues. The CDR3 DNA reads as TGTGCCAGCAGTTACCGGGACAGGGGATATGGCTACCCCTTC. It is translated as CASSYRDRGYGYPF.